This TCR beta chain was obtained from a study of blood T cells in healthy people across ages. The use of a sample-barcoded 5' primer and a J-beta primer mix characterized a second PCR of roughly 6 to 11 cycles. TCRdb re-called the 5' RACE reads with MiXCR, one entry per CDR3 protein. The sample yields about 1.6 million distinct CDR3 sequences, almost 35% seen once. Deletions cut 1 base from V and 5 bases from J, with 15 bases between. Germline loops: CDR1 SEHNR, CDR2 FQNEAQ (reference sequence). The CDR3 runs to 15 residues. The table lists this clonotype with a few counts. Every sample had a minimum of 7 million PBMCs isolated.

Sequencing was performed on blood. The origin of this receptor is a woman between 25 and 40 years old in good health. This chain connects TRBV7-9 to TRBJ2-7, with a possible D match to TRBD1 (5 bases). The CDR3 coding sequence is TGTGCCAGCAGCTTAGTGGGGCAATTGGGTGACGAGCAGTACTTC. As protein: CASSLVGQLGDEQYF.